A single sample is the source of the 5 T cell receptor beta chains below, sequenced in a study of blood T cell repertoires in COVID-19. The data were produced by immunoSEQ multiplex PCR, yet TCRdb's version contains in-frame clones alone and is incomplete. The sample consists of 160,000 or so clones, over 75% of them appearing once. The sequenced sample consisted of peripheral blood. Every receptor here comes from a man between 60 and 75 years old with active or convalescent COVID-19.

This chain connects TRBV12-3 or TRBV12-4 to TRBJ2-7; the match to TRBD1 covers 8 bases. V shed 5 bases and J 12 bases; nucleotides not matched to a gene: 9. The CDR3 loop spans 12 amino acids. CDR3 residues: CASSAGTGALYF. Here the CDR3 DNA reads TGTGCCAGCAGTGCCGGGACAGGAGCTTTGTACTTC.

This clone was observed once. The chain carries TRBV12-3 or TRBV12-4 and TRBJ1-2, with 8 bases fitting TRBD1. The CDR3 spans 13 residues. The J segment lost 5 bases and the V segment lost 5 bases, leaving 4 bases of the junction unmatched. CDR3 DNA sequence: TGTGCCAGCAGTAGGACAGGGCGATATGGCTACACCTTC. This gives the protein CASSRTGRYGYTF.

The V gene is TRBV7-3, the J gene TRBJ2-4; 9 nucleotides align to TRBD1. CDR1 is SGHTA and CDR2 is FQGTGA in the germline V gene. Trimming at V came to 6 bases and at J to 2 bases, leaving 11 bases not matched to a gene. The CDR3 has 17 amino acids. This chain's CDR3 is CASRAPGQGFTKNIQYF. The CDR3 nucleotides read TGTGCCAGCAGGGCCCCGGGACAGGGTTTTACCAAAAACATTCAGTACTTC.

V gene TRBV18 combines with J gene TRBJ2-2; 8 nucleotides line up with TRBD1. The CDR3 spans 16 residues. V gave up 2 bases and J gave up 5 bases; unmatched junction bases: 7. CDR1 and CDR2 (germline): KGHSH, LQKENI. CDR3 in DNA: TGTGCCAGCTCACCATCCGCAGGGGGCGCGACCGGGGAGCTGTTTTTT. It encodes CASSPSAGGATGELFF.

The chain has TRBV5-1 and TRBJ2-1; maybe TRBD2 (5 bases). Trimming pared 2 bases from V and 0 bases from J, leaving 9 bases between. The CDR3 is 15 amino acids. Germline loops: CDR1 SGHRS, CDR2 YFSETQ. As DNA, the CDR3 is TGCGCCAGCAGCTTCGAGGACTCCTCCTACAATGAGCAGTTCTTC. Its translation: CASSFEDSSYNEQFF.